The clone carrying this T cell receptor (beta chain) was seen more than once but under ten times. Its antigen remains unidentified. Germline CDR1 and CDR2: LGHNA and YSLEER. V was clipped by 3 bases and J by 2 bases; unmatched bases: 13. The CDR3 is 18 amino acids. This record belongs to a study of identical twins. The study's findings and limits: Excess sharing between twins was weaker in beta out-of-frame sequences. Possibly, invariant MAIT and iNKT cells partly confounded zero-insertion analyses.

Unique molecular identifiers were present on the cDNA, and a universal primer site came from template switching. Each CDR3 protein gets one entry after TCRdb re-called the 5' RACE reads with MiXCR. The sample has 650,000 to 800,000 distinct CDR3 sequences; 8.5% to 9% are singletons. This sample also belongs to another study, concerning yellow fever vaccine responses in identical twins.

The V gene is TRBV4-3, the J gene TRBJ2-3; TRBD2 agrees at 8 bases. The specimen sequenced was PBMCs. This sequence was found in a woman in her late teens or twenties in good health. The CDR3 bases are TGCGCCAGCAGCCATGCATTAGGACTAGCCGATTTCACAGATACGCAGTATTTT. It encodes CASSHALGLADFTDTQYF.